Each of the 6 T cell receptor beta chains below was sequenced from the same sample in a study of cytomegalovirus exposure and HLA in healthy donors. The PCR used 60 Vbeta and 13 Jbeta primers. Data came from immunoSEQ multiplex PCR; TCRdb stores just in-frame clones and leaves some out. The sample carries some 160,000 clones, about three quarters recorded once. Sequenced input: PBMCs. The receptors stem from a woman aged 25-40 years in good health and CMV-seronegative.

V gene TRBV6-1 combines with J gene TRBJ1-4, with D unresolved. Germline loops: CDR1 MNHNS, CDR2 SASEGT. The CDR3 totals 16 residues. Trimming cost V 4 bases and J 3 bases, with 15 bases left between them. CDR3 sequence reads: CASSAWIEGANEKLFF. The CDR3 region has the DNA TGTGCCAGCAGTGCTTGGATCGAAGGAGCTAATGAAAAACTGTTTTTT.

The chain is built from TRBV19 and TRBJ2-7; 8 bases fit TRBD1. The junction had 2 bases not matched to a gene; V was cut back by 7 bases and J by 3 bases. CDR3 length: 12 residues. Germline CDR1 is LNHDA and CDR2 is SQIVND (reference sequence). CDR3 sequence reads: CASTGQGYEQYF. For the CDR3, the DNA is TGTGCCAGTACCGGACAGGGCTACGAGCAGTACTTC.

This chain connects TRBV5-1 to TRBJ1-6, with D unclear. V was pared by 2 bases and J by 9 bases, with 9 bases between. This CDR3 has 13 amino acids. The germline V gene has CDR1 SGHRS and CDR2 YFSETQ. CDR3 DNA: TGCGCCAGCAGCTTCCGGGCGGGTTCACCCCTCCACTTT. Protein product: CASSFRAGSPLHF.

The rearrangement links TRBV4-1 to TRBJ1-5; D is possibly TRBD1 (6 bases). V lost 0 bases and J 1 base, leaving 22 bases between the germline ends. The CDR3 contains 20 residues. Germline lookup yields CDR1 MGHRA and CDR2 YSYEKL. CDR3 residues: CASSQDSVRRGSDSNQPQHF. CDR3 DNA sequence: TGCGCCAGCAGCCAAGACTCCGTCAGAAGGGGGTCCGACAGCAATCAGCCCCAGCATTTT.

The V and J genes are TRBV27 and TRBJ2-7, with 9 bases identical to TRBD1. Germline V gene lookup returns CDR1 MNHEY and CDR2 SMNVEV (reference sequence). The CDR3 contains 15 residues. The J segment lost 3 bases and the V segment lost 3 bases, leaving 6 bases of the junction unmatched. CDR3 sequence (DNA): TGTGCCAGCAGTTTGGGCGGACAGGGGTTCTACGAGCAGTACTTC. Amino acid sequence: CASSLGGQGFYEQYF.

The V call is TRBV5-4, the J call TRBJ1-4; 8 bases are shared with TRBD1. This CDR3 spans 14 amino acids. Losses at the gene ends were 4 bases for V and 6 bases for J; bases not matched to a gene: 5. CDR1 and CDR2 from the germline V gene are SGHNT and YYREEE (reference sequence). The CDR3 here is CASSQDRVHEKLFF. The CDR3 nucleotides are TGTGCCAGCAGCCAGGACAGGGTTCATGAAAAACTGTTTTTT.